These T cell receptor beta chains were read from a single sample in a study of siplizumab effects on memory and regulatory T cells. Sequencing used immunoSEQ multiplex PCR; TCRdb keeps in-frame clones, though not all of them. The table shows 99,000 or so clones, with 93% occurring only once. The sequencing input was CD4+ T cells sorted from blood. Receptors were obtained from a human donor in good health. CDR3s include the opening cysteine and the closing phenylalanine or tryptophan. Each record gives: CDR3 protein, V gene, J gene.

CDR3 protein: CASSVGDRSNSPLHF
V gene: TRBV5-1
J gene: TRBJ1-6

CDR3 protein: CASSRTSQETQYF
V gene: TRBV4-3
J gene: TRBJ2-5

CDR3 protein: CASSQGLEYGYTF
V gene: TRBV14
J gene: TRBJ1-2

CDR3 protein: CASSVLEKAGELFF
V gene: TRBV9
J gene: TRBJ2-2

CDR3 protein: CASSVFRGTGDTEAFF
V gene: TRBV9
J gene: TRBJ1-1

CDR3 protein: CSVGTGTNYGYTF
V gene: TRBV29-1
J gene: TRBJ1-2

CDR3 protein: CASSLGVEETQYF
V gene: TRBV7-3
J gene: TRBJ2-5

CDR3 protein: CASSPTRTDEKLFF
V gene: TRBV5-1
J gene: TRBJ1-4

CDR3 protein: CASSRTSETYGYTF
V gene: TRBV14
J gene: TRBJ1-2

CDR3 protein: CASSEYRGQMTEQYF
V gene: TRBV25-1
J gene: TRBJ2-7

CDR3 protein: CASGSLGQGKETQYF
V gene: TRBV4-1
J gene: TRBJ2-5

CDR3 protein: CASSHADLNPTPLHF
V gene: TRBV4-1
J gene: TRBJ1-6

CDR3 protein: CASSVGGREYAEQYF
V gene: TRBV9
J gene: TRBJ2-7

CDR3 protein: CSVEDQGLGTEAFF
V gene: TRBV29-1
J gene: TRBJ1-1

CDR3 protein: CASSDMTGLETQYF
V gene: TRBV7-9
J gene: TRBJ2-5

CDR3 protein: CASSKWQFSYEQYF
V gene: TRBV21-1
J gene: TRBJ2-7

CDR3 protein: CASSEAFQFQPQHF
V gene: TRBV2
J gene: TRBJ1-5

CDR3 protein: CASSFRDKGTDTQYF
V gene: TRBV5-1
J gene: TRBJ2-3

CDR3 protein: CASSQRSSEAYNSPLHF
V gene: TRBV11-2
J gene: TRBJ1-6

CDR3 protein: CASSIAYTNNEKLFF
V gene: TRBV19
J gene: TRBJ1-4

CDR3 protein: CASSMRGKQFF
V gene: TRBV19
J gene: TRBJ2-1

CDR3 protein: CASSLEREFNEQFF
V gene: TRBV5-1
J gene: TRBJ2-1